These T cell receptor beta chains were read from a single sample in a study of blood T cell dynamics during melanoma immunotherapy. Assay used: immunoSEQ multiplex PCR; TCRdb lists only in-frame clones, some missing. The sample has more than 12,000 clones, 80% to 95% seen once. Specimen: blood, collected from a patient treated with checkpoint blockade. These receptors came from a human donor with melanoma. Both conserved end residues are part of each CDR3. The D gene is left open where the match is weak. Clone sizes are given selectively: once, few, many, or a class where the clone is expanded.

j_call clone_size v_call d_call cdr3_aa cdr3_nt
TRBJ2-5 NA TRBV2 NA CASRREPQETQYF TGTGCCAGCAGGAGGGAGCCCCAAGAGACCCAGTACTTC
TRBJ1-2 few TRBV2 NA CANPGQNYGYTF TGTGCCAACCCCGGACAGAACTATGGCTACACCTTC
TRBJ1-2 once TRBV28 TRBD1 CASTYRDRVDGYTF TGTGCCAGCACTTACCGGGACAGGGTGGATGGCTACACCTTC
TRBJ2-7 few TRBV9 TRBD2 CASSVAGEGYEQYF TGTGCCAGCAGCGTAGCCGGGGAGGGTTACGAGCAGTACTTC
TRBJ1-1 NA TRBV6-6 TRBD1 CASSYFQGATRAFF TGTGCCAGCAGTTACTTCCAGGGGGCTACTAGAGCTTTCTTT
TRBJ2-2 few TRBV14 NA CASSQDRVSSGELFF TGTGCCAGCAGCCAAGACAGGGTGTCGTCCGGGGAGCTGTTTTTT
TRBJ1-1 NA TRBV30 NA CAWSRQVNTEAFF TGTGCCTGGAGTAGACAGGTGAACACTGAAGCTTTCTTT
TRBJ1-6 once TRBV6-5 NA CASSSRTRGYSPLHF TGTGCCAGCAGTTCCCGGACTCGGGGGTATTCACCCCTCCACTTT
TRBJ2-1 NA TRBV2 NA CASSEWLQGEQFF TGTGCCAGCAGTGAATGGTTGCAGGGAGAGCAGTTCTTC
TRBJ1-5 once TRBV4-1 NA CASSQDGPAGHSNQPQHF TGCGCCAGCAGCCAAGACGGGCCGGCAGGACATAGCAATCAGCCCCAGCATTTT
TRBJ1-5 few TRBV19 NA CASRGALNSNQPQHF TGTGCCAGTAGAGGGGCGCTGAATAGCAATCAGCCCCAGCATTTT
TRBJ2-1 NA TRBV29-1 NA CSGPLLNEQFF TGCAGCGGCCCTCTATTGAATGAGCAGTTCTTC
TRBJ2-3 NA TRBV10-2 TRBD2 CASIGTSGSRGSDTQYF TGCGCCAGCATCGGGACTAGCGGGAGTAGAGGGTCAGATACGCAGTATTTT
TRBJ1-2 NA TRBV6-6 NA CASSDPITNYGYTF TGTGCCAGCAGTGACCCAATAACTAACTATGGCTACACCTTC
TRBJ2-1 NA TRBV19 TRBD2 CASRPRGTSGRASDEQFF TGTGCCAGCCGCCCTAGAGGGACTAGCGGGAGGGCCTCAGATGAGCAGTTCTTC
TRBJ2-7 few TRBV28 TRBD1 CASSLPGTGVGYEQYF TGTGCCAGCAGTTTACCCGGGACAGGGGTCGGATACGAGCAGTACTTC
TRBJ2-7 NA TRBV18 NA CASSPTRQGLYEQYF TGTGCCAGCTCACCAACGCGGCAGGGCCTATACGAGCAGTACTTC
TRBJ1-1 NA TRBV2 NA CASRTGPPVNTEAFF TGTGCCAGCAGGACGGGTCCCCCCGTGAACACTGAAGCTTTCTTT
TRBJ2-4 NA TRBV5-8 NA CASSLGRIAKNIQYF TGTGCCAGCAGCTTGGGACGGATAGCCAAAAACATTCAGTACTTC
TRBJ2-3 NA TRBV10-3 NA CAISEVGKDTQYF TGTGCCATCAGTGAGGTGGGGAAAGATACGCAGTATTTT
TRBJ1-1 few TRBV29-1 NA CKTRDPEAFF TGCAAAACCCGGGATCCTGAAGCTTTCTTT
TRBJ2-7 NA TRBV30 NA CAWSVNGPYEQYF TGTGCCTGGAGTGTAAACGGCCCCTACGAGCAGTACTTC
TRBJ1-2 NA TRBV29-1 NA CSVEDQGEINYGYTF TGCAGCGTTGAAGATCAAGGGGAAATTAACTATGGCTACACCTTC
TRBJ2-7 once TRBV12-5 NA CASGLSTRDEQYF TGTGCTAGTGGTTTGTCTACAAGAGACGAGCAGTACTTC
TRBJ2-7 NA TRBV28 NA CASRGGEQYF TGTGCCAGCCGTGGTGGCGAGCAGTACTTC
TRBJ2-7 NA TRBV4-2 NA CASSPTAWGEQYF TGTGCCAGCAGCCCGACCGCGTGGGGCGAGCAGTACTTC
TRBJ2-2 NA TRBV30 TRBD1 CAWSADRTGTTGELFF TGTGCCTGGAGTGCCGACCGGACAGGGACTACCGGGGAGCTGTTTTTT
TRBJ1-1 NA TRBV10-3 NA CAISGRGRGTEAFF TGTGCCATCAGTGGGCGGGGGCGCGGCACTGAAGCTTTCTTT
TRBJ1-2 NA TRBV4-1 TRBD1 CASRTTGTGAHYGYTF TGCGCCAGCCGCACAACCGGGACAGGGGCCCACTATGGCTACACCTTC
TRBJ2-1 NA TRBV5-4 NA CASSMTSFRGAGNEQFF TGTGCCAGCAGCATGACTAGTTTTCGGGGGGCCGGTAATGAGCAGTTCTTC
TRBJ2-7 NA TRBV11-2 NA CASSPGQPYEQYF TGTGCCAGCAGCCCTGGACAGCCGTACGAGCAGTACTTC
TRBJ2-3 once TRBV28 TRBD2 CASSAAGGVTDTQYF TGTGCCAGCAGTGCTGCGGGAGGCGTCACAGATACGCAGTATTTT
TRBJ1-4 NA TRBV30 NA CAWSVAGAGEKLFF TGTGCCTGGAGTGTGGCGGGGGCGGGTGAAAAACTGTTTTTT
TRBJ2-3 NA TRBV7-6 TRBD2 CASSLGSGRTDTQYF TGTGCCAGCAGCTTAGGTAGCGGGAGGACAGATACGCAGTATTTT
TRBJ2-7 NA TRBV19 NA CASSISREQSYEQYF TGTGCCAGTAGTATATCCCGGGAACAGTCCTATGAGCAGTACTTC
TRBJ2-1 NA TRBV7-3 TRBD2 CASSPPSSGGSNEQFF TGTGCCAGCAGCCCCCCATCCAGCGGGGGAAGCAATGAGCAGTTCTTC
TRBJ1-2 NA TRBV5-5 NA CASSETGDYGYTF TGTGCCAGCAGCGAGACAGGAGACTATGGCTACACCTTC
TRBJ2-7 NA TRBV11-2 NA CASSLGIEQYF TGTGCCAGCAGTTTGGGTATTGAGCAGTACTTC
TRBJ2-1 NA TRBV25-1 NA CASSEYGTWIPEQFF TGTGCCAGCAGTGAATATGGCACCTGGATTCCGGAGCAGTTCTTC
TRBJ2-1 NA TRBV7-9 TRBD2 CASSPAGGPYNEQFF TGTGCCAGCAGCCCGGCGGGGGGCCCCTACAATGAGCAGTTCTTC
TRBJ1-1 once TRBV27 NA CASSLQGRGTEAFF TGTGCCAGCAGTTTGCAGGGAAGGGGCACTGAAGCTTTCTTT